This is a list of T cell receptor beta chains from one sample in a study of control samples from healthy donors and cancer patients. Sequencing used immunoSEQ multiplex PCR; TCRdb keeps in-frame clones, though not all of them. The data show roughly 190,000 clones, with 90% to 95% seen just once and about 1.6% held by the top ten. Input material: blood. These receptors originate from a woman in her twenties or thirties in good health. CDR3s include the opening cysteine and the closing phenylalanine or tryptophan. Each record gives: clone size, V gene, D gene, J gene, CDR3 DNA, CDR3 protein. The D gene is left open where the match is weak. Expanded clones are given a class, and other clones once, few, many or no size at all.

-,TRBV6-1,-,TRBJ2-3,TGTGCCAGCAGTGAACGGGGGAGGACAGATACGCAGTATTTT,CASSERGRTDTQYF
-,TRBV6-5,TRBD1,TRBJ2-3,TGTGCCAGCAGTTACGGACAGGGAGATGCAGATACGCAGTATTTT,CASSYGQGDADTQYF
-,TRBV6-5,TRBD1,TRBJ1-1,TGTGCCAGCAGTTACTTGACAGGGGGCACTGAAGCTTTCTTT,CASSYLTGGTEAFF
-,TRBV25-1,-,TRBJ2-7,TGTGCCAGCAGTGAGTGGAGCTCCTACGAGCAGTACTTC,CASSEWSSYEQYF
-,TRBV19,TRBD2,TRBJ2-5,TGTGCCAGTAGTCCCGGGGGGGCCCAAGAGACCCAGTACTTC,CASSPGGAQETQYF
-,TRBV7-9,-,TRBJ2-6,TGTGCCAGCAGCTTAGGACAGGTCTCTGGGGCCAACGTCCTGACTTTC,CASSLGQVSGANVLTF
-,TRBV12-3/TRBV12-4,TRBD2,TRBJ2-7,TGTGCCAGCAGGAGGGGACTAGGGGGCGAGCAGTACTTC,CASRRGLGGEQYF
-,TRBV7-8,TRBD1,TRBJ1-2,TGTGCCAGCAGCTTAGGGACAGGAGATGGCTACACCTTC,CASSLGTGDGYTF
few,TRBV6-5,TRBD1,TRBJ2-2,TGTGCCAGCAGTCGGACAGGGGACACCGGGGAGCTGTTTTTT,CASSRTGDTGELFF
-,TRBV27,TRBD1,TRBJ1-6,TGTGCCAGCAGTACGGACAGGGCGGATTCACCCCTCCACTTT,CASSTDRADSPLHF
-,TRBV5-8,TRBD2,TRBJ2-2,TGTGCCAGCAGCTTAGCGGGAGGGTACACCGGGGAGCTGTTTTTT,CASSLAGGYTGELFF
-,TRBV6-2/TRBV6-3,TRBD1,TRBJ2-7,TGTGCCAGCAGCCGCCCAGGGGGCGCCTACGAGCAGTACTTC,CASSRPGGAYEQYF
once,TRBV3-1/TRBV3-2,TRBD2,TRBJ2-3,TGTGCCAGCAGCCGGCGGACTAGCGGCACAGATACGCAGTATTTT,CASSRRTSGTDTQYF
-,TRBV5-4,-,TRBJ1-2,TGTGCCAGCAGCTTTGCAGCTAACTATGGCTACACCTTC,CASSFAANYGYTF
-,TRBV6-5,-,TRBJ2-7,TGTGCCAGCAAACAGGGATACGAGCAGTACTTC,CASKQGYEQYF
once,TRBV7-9,TRBD1,TRBJ1-4,TGTGCCAGCAGCCCGGGACAGGGGGGAGAAGAAAAACTGTTTTTT,CASSPGQGGEEKLFF
once,TRBV6-6,-,TRBJ1-1,TGTGCCAGCAACCCGATCGGGGCGGGCACTGAAGCTTTCTTT,CASNPIGAGTEAFF
once,TRBV18,TRBD1,TRBJ2-3,TGTGCCAGCTCACCCACAGGGGGCACAGATACGCAGTATTTT,CASSPTGGTDTQYF
few,TRBV7-7,TRBD1,TRBJ1-4,TGTGCCAGCAGCTTGACAGGGGCAAAGAATGAAAAACTGTTTTTT,CASSLTGAKNEKLFF
-,TRBV7-8,TRBD1,TRBJ2-3,TGTGCCAGCAGCAAAGCCAGGGGGCGTATTCCAGATACGCAGTATTTT,CASSKARGRIPDTQYF
-,TRBV29-1,-,TRBJ2-2,TGCAGCGTTGTACCAAACACCGGGGAGCTGTTTTTT,CSVVPNTGELFF
-,TRBV28,-,TRBJ2-1,TGTGCCAGCAGTTTAAGAGCTGGGGGCTCCTACAATGAGCAGTTCTTC,CASSLRAGGSYNEQFF
-,TRBV12-3/TRBV12-4,-,TRBJ2-3,TGTGCCAGCAGTTTGCGAAGGGCAGATACGCAGTATTTT,CASSLRRADTQYF
once,TRBV19,-,TRBJ1-2,TGTGCCAGTAGCCCAGGACGGATTTATGGCTACACCTTC,CASSPGRIYGYTF
-,TRBV7-6,TRBD1,TRBJ2-1,TGTGCCAGCAGCCCGGGACAGTACAATGAGCAGTTCTTC,CASSPGQYNEQFF
many,TRBV15,-,TRBJ1-5,TGTGCCACCAGCAGAGCAGGGTGGGGCAATCAGCCCCAGCATTTT,CATSRAGWGNQPQHF